The 32 T cell receptor beta chains below were found in one sample sequenced in a study of shared clonotypes between healthy human individuals. Here immunoSEQ multiplex PCR was the method, and the copy in TCRdb shows in-frame clones only, minus some. The data show roughly 2.2 million clones, approximately 93% seen once. The sample comprised naive CD4+ T cells from PBMCs. The sample's subset: CD45RA+ positively selected. These receptors all come from a man in his late teens or twenties in good health. Some clones in this sample may be carry-over from other donors' samples.

The V call is TRBV6-1, the J call TRBJ2-7, with 11 bases identical to TRBD2. The CDR3 covers 13 residues. Germline values: CDR1 MNHNS, CDR2 SASEGT. The V and J ends lost 6 bases and 3 bases, in that order; junction bases with no gene match: 1. The CDR3 DNA follows: TGTGCCAGCAGACTAGCGGGAGTCTACGAGCAGTACTTC. Protein: CASRLAGVYEQYF.

This clone was seen just once. The chain recombines TRBV5-1 with TRBJ2-7; 7 nucleotides agree with TRBD2. Trimming at V came to 4 bases and at J to 3 bases, leaving 13 bases not matched to a gene. Germline values: CDR1 SGHRS, CDR2 YFSETQ. The CDR3 is 16 residues long. Here the CDR3 DNA reads TGCGCCAGCAGCGACGGGACTACCCTTTTATTCTACGAGCAGTACTTC. Translating gives CASSDGTTLLFYEQYF.

The genes are TRBV7-2 and TRBJ2-3; D unresolved. This CDR3 is 15 amino acids long. From germline, CDR1 is SGHTA and CDR2 FQGNSA. V gave up 1 base and J gave up 4 bases, with 12 bases separating them. CDR3 sequence reads: CASSLVIVSADTQYF. The CDR3 nucleotides read TGTGCCAGCAGCTTAGTGATCGTCTCGGCAGATACGCAGTATTTT. The full variable domain, completed using reference TRBV7-2 and TRBJ2-3, is GAGVSQSPSNKVTEKGKDVELRCDPISGHTALYWYRQSLGQGLEFLIYFQGNSAPDKSGLPSDRFSAERTGGSVSTLTIQRTQQEDSAVYLCASSLVIVSADTQYFGPGTRLTVL.

This chain connects TRBV15 to TRBJ2-1, with D possibly being TRBD1 (6 bases). This CDR3 has 15 residues. Per the germline V gene, CDR1 is LNHNV and CDR2 is YYDKDF (reference sequence). V lost 2 bases and J 2 bases, leaving 10 bases between the germline ends. CDR3 in DNA: TGTGCCACCAGCAGACTGTCAGGGGCCTACAATGAGCAGTTCTTC. The encoded protein is CATSRLSGAYNEQFF.

Details on this clone: Other DNA variants within this sample encode the same CDR3. The chain combines TRBV5-1 with TRBJ2-5; TRBD2 matches 7 bases. V shed 2 bases and J 2 bases; nucleotides not matched to a gene: 3. This CDR3 contains 14 residues. Germline CDR1 reads SGHRS; CDR2 reads YFSETQ. The CDR3 loop is CASSFSSGQETQYF. DNA for the CDR3: TGCGCCAGCAGCTTCTCTAGCGGACAAGAGACCCAGTACTTC.

The genes are TRBV7-2 and TRBJ1-1; TRBD1 aligns across 7 bases. Unmatched junction bases numbered 9, after V lost 7 bases and J lost 10 bases. Germline V gene sequence: CDR1 SGHTA, CDR2 FQGNSA. The CDR3 is made up of 12 amino acids. The CDR3 nucleotides are TGTGCCAGCACCATCAGGGGGGCGAGAGCTTTCTTT. As protein: CASTIRGARAFF.

J is TRBJ1-3 and V is TRBV28; D is undetermined. Germline lookup yields CDR1 MDHEN and CDR2 SYDVKM. V lost 7 bases to trimming and J lost 8 bases, with 15 bases between them. The CDR3 consists of 13 residues. This CDR3 reads CASIGGPDYTIYF. The CDR3 nucleotides read TGTGCCAGCATTGGTGGCCCTGATTACACCATATATTTT.

This clone was picked up one time. J is TRBJ2-7 and V is TRBV7-9, with D possibly matching TRBD1 (6 bases). The V end lost 1 base, the J end lost 2 bases, and 18 bases lay between the germline ends. The CDR3 spans 17 residues. CDR1 is SEHNR, CDR2 FQNEAQ, per germline (reference sequence). The CDR3 DNA follows: TGTGCCAGCAGCTTAGTAAGGCTGGACAGTGTCCCCTACGAGCAGTACTTC. Its translation: CASSLVRLDSVPYEQYF.

The chain is built from TRBV5-4 and TRBJ1-1; D gene ambiguous. This CDR3 has 16 residues. Germline V CDR1 and CDR2: SGHNT, YYREEE (reference sequence). Trimming stripped 1 base from V and 0 bases from J, with 13 bases between. In DNA form, the CDR3 reads TGTGCCAGCAGCTTGCCGGGAGGCGCGCTGAACACTGAAGCTTTCTTT. Its translation: CASSLPGGALNTEAFF. Filled out from reference TRBV5-4 and TRBJ1-1, the complete variable domain reads ETGVTQSPTHLIKTRGQQVTLRCSSQSGHNTVSWYQQALGQGPQFIFQYYREEENGRGNFPPRFSGLQFPNYSSELNVNALELDDSALYLCASSLPGGALNTEAFFGQGTRLTVV.

This sequence joins TRBV5-4 and TRBJ2-1; 8 nucleotides match TRBD2. The ends lost 4 bases at V and 4 bases at J; junction bases unmatched: 7. Germline V lookup: CDR1 SGHNT, CDR2 YYREEE (reference sequence). The CDR3 is made up of 15 amino acids. This CDR3 reads CASSPTSGDYNEQFF. The CDR3 nucleotides read TGTGCCAGCAGCCCTACTAGCGGAGATTACAATGAGCAGTTCTTC.

V usage is TRBV5-1 and J usage is TRBJ1-4, with D possibly being TRBD1 (6 bases). Trimming removed 4 bases from V and 2 bases from J, with 12 bases in between. In germline, CDR1 is SGHRS, CDR2 YFSETQ. The CDR3 runs to 15 residues. CDR3 region: CASSAGDVTNEKLFF. The DNA of the CDR3 is TGCGCCAGCAGCGCAGGGGATGTGACTAATGAAAAACTGTTTTTT.

The genes are TRBV5-1 and TRBJ2-1; D is unclear. CDR3 size: 15 residues. Deletions cut 0 bases from V and 0 bases from J, with 7 bases between. CDR1 SGHRS and CDR2 YFSETQ come from the germline V gene. The CDR3 DNA sequence: TGCGCCAGCAGCTTGGAACAACTCTCCTACAATGAGCAGTTCTTC. It yields the protein CASSLEQLSYNEQFF.

Comments on this clone: Other DNA sequences in the same sample also yield this CDR3. This chain connects TRBV6-5 to TRBJ1-5; D unresolved. Trimming stripped 6 bases from V and 0 bases from J, with 12 bases between. CDR1 and CDR2 (germline): MNHEY, SVGAGI. The CDR3 runs to 15 residues. This CDR3 reads CASSLDGYSNQPQHF. CDR3 DNA: TGTGCCAGCAGCCTAGACGGTTATAGCAATCAGCCCCAGCATTTT.

The chain recombines TRBV30 with TRBJ1-2; 7 bases are shared with TRBD1. CDR1 is GTSNPN and CDR2 is SVGIG in the germline V gene (reference sequence). The CDR3 has 14 residues. J lost 7 bases, V lost 0 bases, and 8 bases had no gene match. For the CDR3, the DNA is TGTGCCTGGAGTGTCTGGCAGGGGGTTGGTGGCTACACCTTC. It yields the protein CAWSVWQGVGGYTF. The full variable domain, with the rest looked up from reference TRBV30 and TRBJ1-2, is SQTIHQWPATLVQPVGSPLSLECTVEGTSNPNLYWYRQAAGRGLQLLFYSVGIGQISSEVPQNLSASRPQDRQFILSSKKLLLSDSGFYLCAWSVWQGVGGYTFGSGTRLTVV.

The CDR3 DNA reads TGTGCCAGCAGTCCTCCGGGGAGCGCCGAGCAGTACTTC. Translated, it gives CASSPPGSAEQYF. The chain carries TRBV2 and TRBJ2-7; possible D gene TRBD2, 5 bases. Germline V CDR1 and CDR2: SNHLY, FYNNEI. Trimming took off 5 bases at V and 6 bases at J, with 14 bases between the two ends. This CDR3 contains 13 residues.

V is TRBV2 and J is TRBJ2-1, with 7 bases lining up with TRBD2. This CDR3 has 15 amino acids. CDR1 and CDR2 (germline): SNHLY, FYNNEI. Losses at the gene ends were 2 bases for V and 3 bases for J; bases not matched to a gene: 4. The CDR3 is CASSELAGVYNEQFF. As DNA, the CDR3 is TGTGCCAGCAGTGAATTGGCGGGAGTCTACAATGAGCAGTTCTTC. The full variable domain, completed using reference TRBV2 and TRBJ2-1, is EPEVTQTPSHQVTQMGQEVILRCVPISNHLYFYWYRQILGQKVEFLVSFYNNEISEKSEIFDDQFSVERPDGSNFTLKIRSTKLEDSAMYFCASSELAGVYNEQFFGPGTRLTVL.

CDR3 loop: CASSLTGRGEKLFF. DNA for the CDR3: TGTGCCAGCAGCTTAACAGGGAGAGGTGAAAAACTGTTTTTT. The chain links TRBV27 to TRBJ1-4, with a tentative D call TRBD1 (6 bases). The CDR3 extends over 14 amino acids. V was cut by 6 bases and J by 7 bases, with 15 bases left in between. The germline V gene encodes CDR1 MNHEY and CDR2 SMNVEV (reference sequence). Variable domain in full (rest from reference TRBV27 and TRBJ1-4): EAQVTQNPRYLITVTGKKLTVTCSQNMNHEYMSWYRQDPGLGLRQIYYSMNVEVTDKGDVPEGYKVSRKEKRNFPLILESPSPNQTSLYFCASSLTGRGEKLFFGSGTQLSVL.

The V and J genes are TRBV5-1 and TRBJ2-5; 9 bases are shared with TRBD1. Germline CDR1 reads SGHRS; CDR2 reads YFSETQ. After removal of 6 bases from V and 3 bases from J, the junction contained 3 bases not matched to a gene. This CDR3 is built from 13 residues. In DNA form, the CDR3 reads TGCGCCAGCACCCGGACAGGGGAAGAGACCCAGTACTTC. Translation gives CASTRTGEETQYF.

With regard to this clone: Other DNA sequences within the sample encode an identical CDR3. The V call is TRBV7-3, the J call TRBJ2-1; D remains ambiguous. Trimming left V 2 bases short and J 2 bases short, with 10 bases between. The CDR3 is made up of 15 amino acids. Germline CDR1 is SGHTA and CDR2 is FQGTGA. As DNA, the CDR3 is TGTGCCAGCAGCTTAGCCCCCGGCACCTACAATGAGCAGTTCTTC. Translation: CASSLAPGTYNEQFF.

V and J are TRBV27 and TRBJ1-4, with a possible D match to TRBD1 (5 bases). V was shortened by 3 bases and J by 7 bases, with 9 bases between the two germline ends. There are 13 residues in the CDR3. Germline V gene data show CDR1 as MNHEY and CDR2 as SMNVEV (reference sequence). The CDR3 bases are TGTGCCAGCAGTTTTCGGGGGGGTGAAAAACTGTTTTTT. Protein product: CASSFRGGEKLFF.

The V call is TRBV30, the J call TRBJ1-5, with D possibly TRBD1 on 5 matching bases. CDR3 length equals 14 residues. The germline gives CDR1 GTSNPN, CDR2 SVGIG (reference sequence). Trimming left V 0 bases short and J 6 bases short, with 12 bases between. The CDR3 coding sequence is TGTGCCTGGAGTGTACGGGCAGGGCGTCAGCCCCAGCATTTT. It encodes CAWSVRAGRQPQHF.

This clone was detected once. The chain links TRBV28 to TRBJ2-2, with 10 bases identical to TRBD1. CDR1 is MDHEN and CDR2 is SYDVKM in the germline V gene. This CDR3 is 20 amino acids long. Trimming cost V 5 bases and J 4 bases; bases outside gene matches: 19. CDR3 loop: CASSTTSPFDRGLSTGELFF. The CDR3 DNA reads as TGTGCCAGCAGTACTACTTCCCCTTTCGACAGGGGGCTTAGCACCGGGGAGCTGTTTTTT.

This rearrangement joins TRBV20-1 to TRBJ1-2, with D unresolved. The CDR3 totals 11 residues. CDR1 is DFQATT and CDR2 is SNEGSKA in the germline V gene (reference sequence). Trimming removed 6 bases at V and 2 bases at J, with 7 bases between. The CDR3 loop is CSALLNYGYTF. In nucleotides, the CDR3 is TGCAGTGCCCTTCTCAACTATGGCTACACCTTC.

The chain recombines TRBV7-2 with TRBJ2-3, with D possibly TRBD2 on 6 matching bases. Trimming left V 5 bases short and J 0 bases short, with 15 bases between. Germline CDR1 and CDR2: SGHTA and FQGNSA. CDR3 length: 16 residues. CDR3 protein: CASSVTSPTSTDTQYF. CDR3 in DNA: TGTGCCAGCAGCGTGACTAGTCCCACTAGCACAGATACGCAGTATTTT. Using reference TRBV7-2 and TRBJ2-3 for the parts outside the CDR3, the full variable domain is GAGVSQSPSNKVTEKGKDVELRCDPISGHTALYWYRQSLGQGLEFLIYFQGNSAPDKSGLPSDRFSAERTGGSVSTLTIQRTQQEDSAVYLCASSVTSPTSTDTQYFGPGTRLTVL.

The CDR3 is CASSVARTGTTRGGSYNEQFF. The DNA for the CDR3 is TGTGCCAGCAGCGTAGCCAGAACCGGGACTACCCGTGGAGGCTCCTACAATGAGCAGTTCTTC. The chain recombines TRBV9 with TRBJ2-1; 7 nucleotides align to TRBD2. V gave up 0 bases and J gave up 0 bases; unmatched junction bases: 18. This CDR3 comprises 21 residues. CDR1 and CDR2 (germline): SGDLS, YYNGEE. Full variable domain (rest looked up from reference TRBV9 and TRBJ2-1): DSGVTQTPKHLITATGQRVTLRCSPRSGDLSVYWYQQSLDQGLQFLIQYYNGEERAKGNILERFSAQQFPDLHSELNLSSLELGDSALYFCASSVARTGTTRGGSYNEQFFGPGTRLTVL.

This chain uses TRBV11-2 with TRBJ1-1; D is unresolved. Germline CDR1 is SGHAT and CDR2 is FQNNGV. Trimming shortened V by 3 bases and J by 4 bases, and 3 bases separated the two germline ends. The length of the CDR3 is 11 residues. The CDR3 loop reads CASSFFTEAFF. The CDR3 region has the DNA TGTGCCAGCAGCTTCTTCACTGAAGCTTTCTTT.

This chain joins TRBV7-9 and TRBJ1-1; 9 nucleotides align to TRBD1. CDR3 size: 15 residues. Germline CDR1 SEHNR, CDR2 FQNEAQ (reference sequence). J lost 4 bases, V lost 1 base, and 4 bases had no gene match. In DNA, the CDR3 is TGTGCCAGCAGCTTAGGGGACAGGGCCGGCACTGAAGCTTTCTTT. Translating gives CASSLGDRAGTEAFF.

The rearrangement links TRBV11-3 to TRBJ2-1; 10 bases agree with TRBD2. CDR1 is SGHNT and CDR2 is YENEEA in the germline V gene. The CDR3 contains 15 residues. Trimming took 5 bases from V and 3 from J; bases not matched to a gene: 4. The CDR3 DNA reads as TGTGCCAGCAGCGCACTAGCGGGATTCTACAATGAGCAGTTCTTC. As protein: CASSALAGFYNEQFF. Based on the CDR3 plus reference TRBV11-3 and TRBJ2-1, the full variable domain is EAGVVQSPRYKIIEKKQPVAFWCNPISGHNTLYWYLQNLGQGPELLIRYENEEAVDDSQLPKDRFSAERLKGVDSTLKIQPAELGDSAVYLCASSALAGFYNEQFFGPGTRLTVL.

J is TRBJ2-7 and V is TRBV7-2, with D possibly TRBD1 on 6 matching bases. V gave up 2 bases and J gave up 3 bases, with 8 bases separating them. The CDR3 contains 13 residues. CDR1 is SGHTA and CDR2 is FQGNSA in the germline V gene. CDR3: CASSLNRDYEQYF. CDR3 in DNA: TGTGCCAGCAGCTTAAACAGGGACTACGAGCAGTACTTC.

V usage is TRBV5-8 and J usage is TRBJ2-3; perhaps TRBD1 as D (6 bases). Trimming left V 4 bases short and J 3 bases short, with 12 bases between. The CDR3 length is 14 residues. CDR1 SGHTS and CDR2 YDEGEE come from the germline V gene. CDR3 DNA: TGTGCCAGCAGCCCAGGGGTAGGAACAGATACGCAGTATTTT. It specifies CASSPGVGTDTQYF.

This rearrangement joins TRBV6-1 to TRBJ1-2; the D gene is possibly TRBD1 (6 bases). The germline V gene has CDR1 MNHNS and CDR2 SASEGT. There are 13 residues in the CDR3. Trimming stripped 1 base from V and 10 bases from J, with 13 bases between. CDR3: CASSEGQGRFYTF. The CDR3 DNA reads as TGTGCCAGCAGTGAAGGGCAGGGGAGATTCTACACCTTC.

Remarks on this clone: The same CDR3 arises from other DNA sequences in this sample as well. V is TRBV9 and J is TRBJ2-3, with TRBD1 matching 10 bases. The V and J ends lost 0 bases and 3 bases, in that order; junction bases with no gene match: 1. The CDR3 has 15 amino acids. From germline, CDR1 is SGDLS and CDR2 YYNGEE. The DNA for the CDR3 is TGTGCCAGCAGCGTAGGGACAGGGGGTACAGATACGCAGTATTTT. Translation: CASSVGTGGTDTQYF. Supplemented by reference TRBV9 and TRBJ2-3, the full variable domain reads DSGVTQTPKHLITATGQRVTLRCSPRSGDLSVYWYQQSLDQGLQFLIQYYNGEERAKGNILERFSAQQFPDLHSELNLSSLELGDSALYFCASSVGTGGTDTQYFGPGTRLTVL.